The source of this TCR beta chain is a study of radiation and T cells in renal cell carcinoma. Measured with immunoSEQ multiplex PCR; TCRdb has only the in-frame clones, and not every one. The table has about 100,000 clones, roughly 82% seen once. Study-level results: Top tumor clonotypes rose in blood 2 weeks post-radiation, then contracted.

This CDR3 is built from 14 residues. V was cut by 1 base and J by 6 bases, with 10 bases left in between. CDR1 is LNHNV, CDR2 YYDKDF, per germline (reference sequence). Turning to this clone: Its antigen is not identified.

The sample's time point: blood 4 weeks post-SBRT, at nephrectomy. Treatment specified: 15 Gy SBRT to primary tumor, nephrectomy 4 weeks later. Source: blood, taken from a patient whose treatment included radiotherapy and nephrectomy. The sequence came from a man aged 55 to 70 with renal cell carcinoma. This chain uses TRBV15 with TRBJ2-1; D gene uncertain. CDR3 sequence (DNA): TGTGCCACCAGCAGAGTAAGGATCGGCAATGAGCAGTTCTTC. Protein: CATSRVRIGNEQFF.